This T cell receptor beta chain derives from a study of post-analysis software for immune sequencing data. The germline V and J ends were trimmed by 6 bases and 8 bases, with 16 bases remaining between them. The CDR3 is 13 residues long. Libraries were made from TCR beta cDNA, and they carried unique molecular identifiers. The T cell input of 1 to 10 million gave roughly 0.5 million cDNA molecules. TCRdb called the PCR reads again in MiXCR, with one record for every CDR3 protein. The table records roughly 150,000 distinct CDR3 sequences, about 34% of them present only once. To note about this clonotype: Its target is unknown.

Findings and limits, study-wide: Five or six TRBV segments, TRBV5-6, TRBV5-1 and TRBV20-1 among them, were found more frequent in patients than controls.

V and J are TRBV12-3 or TRBV12-4 and TRBJ1-2, with D tentatively TRBD1 (6 bases). Sequences were derived from blood, sampled after autologous hematopoietic stem cell transplantation. This TCR was recovered from a girl aged 10 to 17 with multiple sclerosis. CDR3 in amino acids: CASSQGHPTGYTF. CDR3 bases: TGTGCCAGCAGCCAGGGACATCCCACGGGCTACACCTTC.